Sequencing of this T cell receptor (beta chain) was carried out in a study of T cell changes during pregnancy in multiple sclerosis. The method was immunoSEQ multiplex PCR; TCRdb's version includes in-frame clones alone and lacks a portion of them. The table records 50,000 to 65,000 clones, roughly 88% of them present only once. The germline V gene has CDR1 SGHDT and CDR2 YYEEEE. This CDR3 spans 15 amino acids. Trimming removed 2 bases from V and 6 bases from J, with 14 bases in between. V gene TRBV5-6 combines with J gene TRBJ2-2; D perhaps matches TRBD1 (5 bases). Sequencing used peripheral blood, obtained in the third trimester of pregnancy. The TCR was taken from a female donor in good health, enrolled as a control in a pregnancy study. CDR3 DNA: TGTGCCAGCAGCTTCACAGGTGTCAGGGCCGGGGAGCTGTTTTTT. Its translation: CASSFTGVRAGELFF.